The present entry profiles one TCR beta chain with its context. Using immunoSEQ multiplex PCR, the repertoire was profiled, and TCRdb retains in-frame clones only, with some absent. The data show about 400,000 clones, around nine tenths seen once. This sample is drawn from a study of Ad26.COV2.S vaccination and SARS-CoV-2 variants. This CDR3 contains 18 residues. V was cut by 0 bases and J by 2 bases, with 17 bases left in between. The germline gives CDR1 SGHAT, CDR2 FQDESV (reference sequence). Noted treatment: 19 received Ad26.COV2.S at low or high dose, single or two shots; roughly five received placebo; per-sample allocation not given. Sampling was done on day 63 after the first vaccine or placebo injection.

The sequence derives from a person between 18 and 60 years old who received the Ad26.COV2.S COVID-19 vaccine or a placebo. The rearrangement joins TRBV11-1 to TRBJ2-4; tentative D call: TRBD1 (6 bases). The sample in question was peripheral blood, obtained in a trial of Ad26.COV2.S vaccine versus placebo. CDR3 DNA: TGTGCCAGCAGCTTAGCGCGCAGGGGAGCAGGGTCCAAAAACATTCAGTACTTC. Its translation is CASSLARRGAGSKNIQYF.